A single sample is the source of the 8 T cell receptor beta chains below, sequenced in a study of monozygotic twins with inflammatory bowel disease. TCRdb reworked the 5' RACE reads into one entry per CDR3 protein, no DNA. The sample has around 99,000 distinct CDR3 sequences. The sample was blood. These receptors all come from a human donor with ulcerative colitis or Crohn's disease, or a healthy co-twin of an affected twin (not recorded which).

The rearrangement joins TRBV4-1 to TRBJ2-7; TCRdb returns TRBD2, unconfirmable since there is no DNA. The CDR3 has 18 amino acids. CDR1 MGHRA and CDR2 YSYEKL come from the germline V gene. CDR3 sequence: CASSPSHRTSGYDYEQYF.

The chain has TRBV5-4 and TRBJ2-3; absent DNA, TCRdb's TRBD2 call cannot be checked. Looked up from germline, CDR1 is SGHNT and CDR2 is YYREEE (reference sequence). CDR3 length: 16 amino acids. CDR3 region: CASSSAETRSADTQYF. Supplemented by reference TRBV5-4 and TRBJ2-3, the full variable domain reads ETGVTQSPTHLIKTRGQQVTLRCSSQSGHNTVSWYQQALGQGPQFIFQYYREEENGRGNFPPRFSGLQFPNYSSELNVNALELDDSALYLCASSSAETRSADTQYFGPGTRLTVL.

The chain has TRBV19 and TRBJ1-4. Germline CDR1 and CDR2: LNHDA and SQIVND (reference sequence). The CDR3 runs to 12 residues. CDR3 in amino acids: CASSTYSEKLFF.

The chain's CDR3 is CASSLIQGRGPQHF. The chain combines TRBV12-3 or TRBV12-4 with TRBJ1-5; TCRdb reports TRBD1, a call that lacks DNA to check it against. The CDR3 has 14 residues.

The V gene is TRBV7-3, the J gene TRBJ1-1. The CDR3 loop spans 11 amino acids. CDR1 SGHTA and CDR2 FQGTGA come from the germline V gene. The CDR3 is CASSTGGKAFF.

The V and J genes are TRBV9 and TRBJ2-7; TCRdb's D call of TRBD2 is untestable without DNA. There are 13 residues in the CDR3. Germline CDR1 and CDR2: SGDLS and YYNGEE. CDR3 loop: CATPGTSGVEQYF.

The chain couples TRBV25-1 to TRBJ1-2; no DNA is available, so the TRBD1 call from TCRdb remains unchecked. The germline CDR1 and CDR2 sequences are MGHDK and SYGVNS. The CDR3 is 15 amino acids. CDR3 in amino acids: CASSEYDGGAGGYTF.

The chain's CDR3 is CASSFRGTSSYEQYF. The rearrangement uses TRBV12-3 or TRBV12-4 and TRBJ2-7; TCRdb lists TRBD1, though no DNA is available to test this call. CDR3 length: 15 residues.